Following are 28 T cell receptor beta chains from one sample sequenced in a study of beta chain features in type 1 diabetes. Expressed TCRB transcripts were sequenced because the entire RNA isolate underwent reverse transcription. The table came from immunoSEQ multiplex PCR; TCRdb's copy has only in-frame clones and leaves some out. Seen here are 620,000 or so clones, about a sixth observed once, and the top ten hold more than 0.08%. The sequencing sample was made of naive CD4+ T cells from blood. These receptors all come from a man between 18 and 35 years old in good health.

This clone came up a few times. The chain's CDR3 is CASSLGGQGARETQYF. CDR3 in DNA: TGTGCCAGCAGCTTAGGCGGACAGGGGGCGCGGGAGACCCAGTACTTC. The chain combines TRBV7-6 with TRBJ2-5; 11 bases map to TRBD1. The germline CDR1 and CDR2 sequences are SGHVS and FNYEAQ. There are 16 residues in the CDR3. The ends lost 1 base at V and 5 bases at J; junction bases unmatched: 6.

As regards this clone: One junction end does not reproduce the germline sequence, and a read error may be involved. The chain joins TRBV7-2 to TRBJ2-7, with 12 bases aligning to TRBD2. The CDR3 has 19 residues. Germline CDR1 and CDR2: SGHTA and FQGNSA. CDR3 residues: CASSFTRAPSGRATYGQYF. The DNA for the CDR3 is TGTGCCAGCAGCTTTACCAGGGCCCCTAGCGGGAGGGCCACGTACGGGCAGTACTTC.

This chain uses TRBV13 with TRBJ2-7; 7 nucleotides agree with TRBD1. CDR3 size: 14 residues. Germline V gene data show CDR1 as PRHDT and CDR2 as FYEKMQ (reference sequence). V lost 6 bases, J lost 3 bases, and 8 bases stayed unmatched. CDR3 DNA sequence: TGTGCCAGCAGTCACTCCCGACAGGGCTACGAGCAGTACTTC. Protein: CASSHSRQGYEQYF.

This clone was seen more than once but under ten times. The chain links TRBV9 to TRBJ1-1, with D maybe TRBD1 (5 bases). Germline assignment: CDR1 SGDLS and CDR2 YYNGEE. The CDR3 runs to 15 residues. The V end was cut by 2 bases, the J end by 0 bases, with 11 bases between. CDR3 residues: CASSVQGVMNTEAFF. The CDR3 DNA reads TGTGCCAGCAGCGTCCAAGGGGTCATGAACACTGAAGCTTTCTTT.

The sample holds a few counts of this clone. The V and J genes are TRBV10-3 and TRBJ1-2; weak D call: TRBD1 (5 bases). Trimming removed 4 bases at V and 0 bases at J, with 9 bases between. CDR1 and CDR2 (germline): ENHRY, SYGVKD. There are 14 residues in the CDR3. CDR3 coding DNA: TGTGCCATCAGTGCCGGGGGTTCTAACTATGGCTACACCTTC. It is translated as CAISAGGSNYGYTF.

This clone came up once. The V call is TRBV6-5, the J call TRBJ1-1; D is perhaps TRBD1 (5 bases). The CDR3 totals 16 residues. Germline V CDR1 and CDR2: MNHEY, SVGAGI. V was shortened by 2 bases and J by 6 bases, with 19 bases between the two germline ends. The CDR3 DNA sequence: TGTGCCAGCAGTTACGATAGGGGTAGGGTATTCGCTGAAGCTTTCTTT. Protein product: CASSYDRGRVFAEAFF.

This clone was detected only a few times. The CDR3 here is CAWSPLFTGTGSTEAFF. For the CDR3, the DNA is TGTGCCTGGAGTCCCCTGTTCACCGGGACAGGGAGTACTGAAGCTTTCTTT. This chain joins TRBV30 and TRBJ1-1; 9 bases are a match to TRBD1. CDR3 length: 17 amino acids. J gave up 5 bases and V 2 bases, and 15 bases lay outside the gene matches. The germline CDR1 and CDR2 sequences are GTSNPN and SVGIG (reference sequence).

This clone was seen only a few times. The CDR3 bases are TGTGCCAGCAGCTTAGCTGGCGCCGAGACCCAGTACTTC. Protein product: CASSLAGAETQYF. V usage is TRBV11-2 and J usage is TRBJ2-5, with unresolved D. The CDR3 is 13 amino acids. V was pared by 1 base and J by 5 bases, with 8 bases between. Germline V lookup: CDR1 SGHAT, CDR2 FQNNGV.

This clone was seen a handful of times. The V call is TRBV12-5, the J call TRBJ2-2; tentatively, D is TRBD2 (5 bases). From germline, CDR1 is LGHNT and CDR2 FRNRAP. The ends were cut back, 6 bases at V and 6 bases at J, with 14 bases in the middle. CDR3 length: 14 amino acids. The CDR3 DNA sequence: TGTGCTAGTGGGACCCTCGGGGTGCCCGGGGAGCTGTTTTTT. Translating it yields CASGTLGVPGELFF.

The gene calls are TRBV7-6 and TRBJ2-5, with TRBD1 identical over 12 bases. Losses at the gene ends were 6 bases for V and 5 bases for J; bases not matched to a gene: 13. Per germline, CDR1 SGHVS and CDR2 FNYEAQ. There are 17 residues in the CDR3. CDR3 bases: TGTGCCAGCAGTCAACCGGGACAGGGGGCAATGAGGGAGACCCAGTACTTC. The encoded protein is CASSQPGQGAMRETQYF.

This clone was found a few times. This sequence joins TRBV7-9 and TRBJ2-7; no reliable D call. Germline loops: CDR1 SEHNR, CDR2 FQNEAQ (reference sequence). V gave up 5 bases and J gave up 4 bases, with 9 bases separating them. The CDR3 extends over 12 amino acids. CDR3 loop: CASSPDVYEQYF. In DNA, the CDR3 is TGTGCCAGCAGCCCAGACGTTTACGAGCAGTACTTC. The entire variable domain, with the rest obtained from reference TRBV7-9 and TRBJ2-7, is as follows: DTGVSQNPRHKITKRGQNVTFRCDPISEHNRLYWYRQTLGQGPEFLTYFQNEAQLEKSRLLSDRFSAERPKGSFSTLEIQRTEQGDSAMYLCASSPDVYEQYFGPGTRLTVT.

V gene TRBV7-2 combines with J gene TRBJ2-5, with 11 bases identical to TRBD2. Germline CDR1 and CDR2: SGHTA and FQGNSA. CDR3 length: 15 residues. V shed 0 bases and J 5 bases; nucleotides not matched to a gene: 2. This CDR3 reads CASSLASGRVETQYF. CDR3 in DNA: TGTGCCAGCAGCTTAGCTAGCGGGAGGGTTGAGACCCAGTACTTC.

V and J are TRBV13 and TRBJ1-1, with a weak D call TRBD1 (6 bases). The germline CDR1 and CDR2 sequences are PRHDT and FYEKMQ (reference sequence). The length of the CDR3 is 15 residues. V was clipped by 4 bases and J by 0 bases, with 12 bases between them. In nucleotides, the CDR3 is TGTGCCAGCAGCTCTCGGACAGTTATGAACACTGAAGCTTTCTTT. Translated: CASSSRTVMNTEAFF.

This clone was counted only a few times. The rearrangement uses TRBV4-3 and TRBJ2-1, with 7 bases identical to TRBD2. CDR1 and CDR2 (germline): LGHNA, YSLEER. This CDR3 spans 17 amino acids. V lost 0 bases and J lost 11; bases outside the gene matches: 16. CDR3 sequence reads: CASSQDNTGLFTMQQFF. The CDR3 DNA sequence: TGCGCCAGCAGCCAAGACAATACGGGACTATTTACAATGCAGCAGTTCTTC.

There are a few counts of this clone. The chain has TRBV30 and TRBJ2-1; D gene ambiguous. This CDR3 is 13 amino acids long. CDR1 and CDR2 from the germline V gene are GTSNPN and SVGIG (reference sequence). Trimming took off 4 bases at V and 0 bases at J, with 7 bases between the two ends. The CDR3, as DNA: TGTGCCTGGATGGCCCACTCCTACAATGAGCAGTTCTTC. Encoded protein: CAWMAHSYNEQFF. Combining the CDR3 with reference TRBV30 and TRBJ2-1 gives the whole variable domain SQTIHQWPATLVQPVGSPLSLECTVEGTSNPNLYWYRQAAGRGLQLLFYSVGIGQISSEVPQNLSASRPQDRQFILSSKKLLLSDSGFYLCAWMAHSYNEQFFGPGTRLTVL.

There are a few counts of this clone. The chain carries TRBV30 and TRBJ1-1; D not certain. The germline V gene has CDR1 GTSNPN and CDR2 SVGIG (reference sequence). Trimming cost V 7 bases and J 1 base, with 7 bases left between them. The length of the CDR3 is 11 residues. The CDR3 sequence: CASQENTEAFF. CDR3 DNA sequence: TGTGCCTCCCAGGAGAACACTGAAGCTTTCTTT.

The V gene is TRBV10-3, the J gene TRBJ1-2; 9 nucleotides line up with TRBD1. J was trimmed by 8 bases and V by 4 bases; bases with no gene match: 2. This CDR3 is built from 12 residues. CDR1 is ENHRY and CDR2 is SYGVKD in the germline V gene. The CDR3 nucleotides read TGTGCCATCAGTGGAACAGGGGGCGGCTACACCTTC. Protein: CAISGTGGGYTF.

This clone was seen a handful of times. The CDR3 sequence: CSVSRGNNQPQHF. The CDR3 DNA reads as TGCAGCGTCTCTAGGGGCAACAATCAGCCCCAGCATTTT. This chain uses TRBV29-1 with TRBJ1-5, with D possibly being TRBD1 (5 bases). Germline V gives CDR1 SQVTM, CDR2 ANQGSEA. Trimming took off 6 bases at V and 3 bases at J, with 12 bases between the two ends. The CDR3 consists of 13 residues. Full variable domain (missing parts from reference TRBV29-1 and TRBJ1-5): SAVISQKPSRDICQRGTSLTIQCQVDSQVTMMFWYRQQPGQSLTLIATANQGSEATYESGFVIDKFPISRPNLTFSTLTVSNMSPEDSSIYLCSVSRGNNQPQHFGDGTRLSIL.

The chain recombines TRBV6-5 with TRBJ2-7; TRBD1 matches at 10 bases. CDR3 length: 14 residues. Germline V gives CDR1 MNHEY, CDR2 SVGAGI. Losses at the gene ends were 6 bases for V and 3 bases for J; bases not matched to a gene: 5. CDR3 nucleotide sequence: TGTGCCAGCAGGCTGGACAGGGGGAACTACGAGCAGTACTTC. It is translated as CASRLDRGNYEQYF.

The table lists this clone with a few counts. The gene calls are TRBV10-3 and TRBJ2-5, with TRBD2 identical over 10 bases. The V and J ends lost 4 bases and 2 bases, in that order; junction bases with no gene match: 4. The germline CDR1 and CDR2 sequences are ENHRY and SYGVKD. The CDR3 runs to 15 residues. For the CDR3, the DNA is TGTGCCATCAGTGCGACTAGCGGGCAGCAAGAGACCCAGTACTTC. Translated, it gives CAISATSGQQETQYF.

The table lists this clone with a few counts. The rearrangement uses TRBV5-4 and TRBJ2-7; tentatively, D is TRBD1 (6 bases). Trimming shortened V by 5 bases and J by 0 bases, and 15 bases separated the two germline ends. Germline CDR1 SGHNT, CDR2 YYREEE (reference sequence). This CDR3 has 15 amino acids. This CDR3 is CASRQQGGSSYEQYF. CDR3 nucleotide sequence: TGTGCCAGCAGACAACAGGGTGGAAGCTCCTACGAGCAGTACTTC.

The J gene is TRBJ2-3, the V gene TRBV9; the match to TRBD2 covers 9 bases. J was trimmed by 4 bases and V by 1 base; bases with no gene match: 10. The CDR3 has 17 residues. Per the germline V gene, CDR1 is SGDLS and CDR2 is YYNGEE. CDR3 sequence: CASSVSGGTSHPDTQYF. CDR3 DNA sequence: TGTGCCAGCAGCGTAAGCGGGGGGACTAGTCATCCAGATACGCAGTATTTT. Full variable domain (outside the CDR3, taken from reference TRBV9 and TRBJ2-3): DSGVTQTPKHLITATGQRVTLRCSPRSGDLSVYWYQQSLDQGLQFLIQYYNGEERAKGNILERFSAQQFPDLHSELNLSSLELGDSALYFCASSVSGGTSHPDTQYFGPGTRLTVL.

This clone was seen a few times. The J gene is TRBJ1-3, the V gene TRBV14, with D uncertain. This CDR3 region has 14 residues. Looked up from germline, CDR1 is SGHDN and CDR2 is FVKESK. V gave up 4 bases and J gave up 0 bases, with 7 bases separating them. The CDR3 here is CASSPPNSGNTIYF. The CDR3 bases are TGTGCCAGCAGCCCTCCGAACTCTGGAAACACCATATATTTT.

CDR3 DNA sequence: TGTGCCAGCAGCCCGGGACACGGCACAGATACGCAGTATTTT. Translated, it gives CASSPGHGTDTQYF. V and J are TRBV11-2 and TRBJ2-3; D is perhaps TRBD1 (6 bases). Germline loops: CDR1 SGHAT, CDR2 FQNNGV. Trimming stripped 5 bases from V and 1 base from J, with 10 bases between. The CDR3 covers 14 residues.

This clone was counted a few times. This chain links TRBV7-2 with TRBJ2-7; TRBD1 might be the D (5 bases). This CDR3 is 14 amino acids long. V dropped 2 bases and J dropped 5 bases, with 13 bases sitting between them. CDR1 SGHTA and CDR2 FQGNSA come from the germline V gene. CDR3 DNA: TGTGCCAGCAGCTTAATCCGCAGGGCCCACGAGCAGTACTTC. This translates into CASSLIRRAHEQYF.

The rearrangement uses TRBV5-4 and TRBJ2-2, with D perhaps matching TRBD1 (7 bases). This CDR3 has 14 amino acids. V lost 5 bases to trimming and J lost 4 bases, with 12 bases between them. From germline, CDR1 is SGHNT and CDR2 YYREEE (reference sequence). CDR3 region: CASREGAVTGELFF. Here the CDR3 DNA reads TGTGCCAGCAGGGAGGGGGCCGTCACCGGGGAGCTGTTTTTT.

Here the CDR3 reads CASSVATSGQGTDTQYF. In DNA, the CDR3 is TGTGCCAGCAGCGTAGCTACTTCGGGACAGGGAACAGATACGCAGTATTTT. The V call is TRBV9, the J call TRBJ2-3; 9 bases are shared with TRBD1. The CDR3 spans 17 residues. Germline V lookup: CDR1 SGDLS, CDR2 YYNGEE. V lost 0 bases and J lost 3; bases outside the gene matches: 8. Complete variable domain (other parts from reference TRBV9 and TRBJ2-3): DSGVTQTPKHLITATGQRVTLRCSPRSGDLSVYWYQQSLDQGLQFLIQYYNGEERAKGNILERFSAQQFPDLHSELNLSSLELGDSALYFCASSVATSGQGTDTQYFGPGTRLTVL.

This chain links TRBV9 with TRBJ2-1; 9 bases map to TRBD2. V was pared by 0 bases and J by 4 bases, with 8 bases of the junction left unmatched. The germline gives CDR1 SGDLS, CDR2 YYNGEE. This CDR3 region has 17 residues. DNA of the CDR3: TGTGCCAGCAGCGTAGTCCCTAGCGGGGCGGCATACAATGAGCAGTTCTTC. Translating it yields CASSVVPSGAAYNEQFF.